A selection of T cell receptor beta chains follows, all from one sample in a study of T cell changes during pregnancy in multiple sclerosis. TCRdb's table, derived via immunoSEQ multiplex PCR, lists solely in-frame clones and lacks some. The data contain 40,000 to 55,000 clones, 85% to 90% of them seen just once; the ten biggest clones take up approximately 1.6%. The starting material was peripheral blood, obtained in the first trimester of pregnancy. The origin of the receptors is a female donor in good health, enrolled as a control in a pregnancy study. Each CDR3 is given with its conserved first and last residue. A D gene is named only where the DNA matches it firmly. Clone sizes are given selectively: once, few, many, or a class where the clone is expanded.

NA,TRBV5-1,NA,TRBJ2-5,CASSLQDQETQYF,TGCGCCAGCAGCTTACAGGACCAAGAGACCCAGTACTTC
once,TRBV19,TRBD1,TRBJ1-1,CASSATGIGTEAFF,TGTGCCAGTAGTGCGACAGGGATTGGCACTGAAGCTTTCTTT
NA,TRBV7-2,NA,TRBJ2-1,CASSLDLGGAGGEQFF,TGTGCCAGCAGCTTAGACCTAGGGGGGGCGGGTGGTGAGCAGTTCTTC
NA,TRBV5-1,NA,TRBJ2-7,CASGSQVRPYEQYF,TGCGCCAGCGGGTCCCAGGTCAGACCCTACGAGCAGTACTTC
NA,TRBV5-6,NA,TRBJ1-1,CASSRIRRIYRAVEAFF,TGTGCCAGCAGCCGTATTCGCCGGATCTACAGGGCTGTTGAAGCTTTCTTT
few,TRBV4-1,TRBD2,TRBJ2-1,CASSTRLAGVNEQFF,TGCGCCAGCAGCACACGACTAGCGGGGGTCAATGAGCAGTTCTTC
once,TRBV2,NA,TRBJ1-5,CASSENAGSQPQHF,TGTGCCAGCAGTGAAAATGCGGGTTCTCAGCCCCAGCATTTT
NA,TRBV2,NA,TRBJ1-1,CASSRRRMGGPGTEAFF,TGTGCCAGCAGTCGAAGGCGGATGGGGGGGCCAGGGACTGAAGCTTTCTTT
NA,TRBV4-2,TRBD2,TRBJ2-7,CASSQELSVAGGPGSYEQYF,TGTGCCAGCAGCCAAGAATTATCGGTAGCGGGAGGGCCGGGCTCCTACGAGCAGTACTTC
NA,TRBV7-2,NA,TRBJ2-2,CASSLGLNTGELFF,TGTGCCAGCAGCTTGGGACTCAACACCGGGGAGCTGTTTTTT
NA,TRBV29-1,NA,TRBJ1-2,CSVDFAAGGSYGYTF,TGCAGCGTTGATTTTGCAGCAGGTGGTAGCTATGGCTACACCTTC
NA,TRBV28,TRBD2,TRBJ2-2,CASSLFGLAGGAGELFF,TGTGCCAGCAGTTTATTTGGACTAGCGGGAGGGGCCGGGGAGCTGTTTTTT
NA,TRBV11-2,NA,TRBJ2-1,CASSPEGLSGYNEQFF,TGTGCCAGCAGCCCAGAAGGGCTTAGCGGCTACAATGAGCAGTTCTTC
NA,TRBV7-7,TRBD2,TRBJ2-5,CASSLGTSGPQETQYF,TGTGCTAGCAGCTTAGGGACTAGCGGGCCTCAAGAGACCCAGTACTTC
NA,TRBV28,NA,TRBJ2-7,CASSELYYEQYF,TGTGCCAGCAGTGAGTTGTACTACGAGCAGTACTTC
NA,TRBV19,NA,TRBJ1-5,CASSMSGSRGRDQPQHF,TGTGCCAGTAGTATGTCGGGGTCGCGGGGCAGGGATCAGCCCCAGCATTTT
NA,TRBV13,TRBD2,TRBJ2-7,CASSSPTSGRAGEQYF,TGTGCCAGCAGCTCTCCGACTAGCGGGAGGGCGGGGGAGCAGTACTTC
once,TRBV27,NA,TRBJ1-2,CASGRTVGGYTF,TGTGCCAGCGGCAGGACAGTTGGTGGCTACACCTTC
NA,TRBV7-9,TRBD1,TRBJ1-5,CASSLGQGVGNQPQHF,TGTGCCAGCAGCTTGGGTCAGGGGGTTGGCAATCAGCCCCAGCATTTT
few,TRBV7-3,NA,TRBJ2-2,CASSRGGDTGELFF,TGTGCCAGCAGCAGAGGGGGGGACACCGGGGAGCTGTTTTTT
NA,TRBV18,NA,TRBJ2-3,CASSPTGSADTQYF,TGTGCCAGCTCGCCAACGGGGTCGGCAGATACGCAGTATTTT
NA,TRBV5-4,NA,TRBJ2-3,CASSPGNTDTQYF,TGTGCCAGCAGCCCGGGGAACACAGATACGCAGTATTTT
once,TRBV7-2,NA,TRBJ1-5,CASSRDTSNQPQHF,TGTGCCAGCAGCAGAGACACAAGCAATCAGCCCCAGCATTTT
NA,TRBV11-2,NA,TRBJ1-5,CASSLGSGGSQPQHF,TGTGCCAGCAGCTTAGGTTCGGGGGGCAGCCAGCCCCAGCATTTT
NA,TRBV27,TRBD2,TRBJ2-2,CASSASGAVTGELFF,TGTGCCAGCAGCGCTAGCGGGGCTGTCACCGGGGAGCTGTTTTTT
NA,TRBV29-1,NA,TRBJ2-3,CSVEGARHTDTQYF,TGCAGCGTTGAGGGCGCGCGACACACAGATACGCAGTATTTT
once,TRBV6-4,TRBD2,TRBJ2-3,CASSAGTSGSTDTQYF,TGTGCCAGCAGTGCCGGGACTAGCGGTAGCACAGATACGCAGTATTTT
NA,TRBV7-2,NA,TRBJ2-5,CASSPQPSDQETQYF,TGTGCCAGCAGCCCCCAACCCAGCGACCAAGAGACCCAGTACTTC
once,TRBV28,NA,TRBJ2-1,CASRKRDEQFF,TGTGCCAGCAGAAAGCGCGATGAGCAGTTCTTC
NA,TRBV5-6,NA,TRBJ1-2,CASSLAKGGRAGYTF,TGTGCCAGCAGCTTGGCCAAGGGAGGCAGGGCTGGCTACACCTTC
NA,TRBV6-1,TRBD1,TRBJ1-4,CASVRAGTDREKLFF,TGTGCCAGCGTGCGGGCCGGGACAGATCGCGAAAAACTGTTTTTT
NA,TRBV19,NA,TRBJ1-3,CASSIDSRGDTIYF,TGTGCCAGTAGTATCGACAGCCGGGGGGACACCATATATTTT
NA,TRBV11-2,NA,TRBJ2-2,CASSPSTTGELFF,TGTGCCAGCAGCCCCAGTACCACCGGGGAGCTGTTTTTT
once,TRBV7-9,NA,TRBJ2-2,CASTTPQGNTGELFF,TGTGCCAGCACGACTCCCCAGGGGAACACCGGGGAGCTGTTTTTT
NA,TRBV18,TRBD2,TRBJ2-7,CASSPGTSGSYEQYF,TGTGCCAGCTCACCAGGGACTAGCGGGTCCTACGAGCAGTACTTC
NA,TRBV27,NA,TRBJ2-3,CASSSLPAGFLQGTDTQYF,TGTGCCAGCAGTTCCCTACCCGCAGGGTTCCTTCAGGGTACAGATACGCAGTATTTT
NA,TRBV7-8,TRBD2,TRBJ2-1,CASSLLAGVDYNEQFF,TGTGCCAGCAGCTTGTTAGCGGGAGTAGACTACAATGAGCAGTTCTTC
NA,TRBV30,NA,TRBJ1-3,CAWSVLGQATSGNTIYF,TGTGCCTGGAGTGTACTGGGGCAGGCGACCTCTGGAAACACCATATATTTT
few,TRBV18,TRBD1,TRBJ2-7,CASSKDRAEQYF,TGTGCCAGCTCAAAGGACAGGGCCGAGCAGTACTTC
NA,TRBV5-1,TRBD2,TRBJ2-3,CASSSGTSSDTQYF,TGCGCCAGCAGCTCCGGGACTAGCAGCGATACGCAGTATTTT